Presented here are 26 T cell receptor beta chains from one specimen sequenced in a study of a mutant IDH1 vaccine in newly diagnosed glioma. The protocol was immunoSEQ multiplex PCR, while the TCRdb copy is restricted to in-frame clones and leaves out a portion. The table has roughly 120,000 clones, about four fifths seen once; the top ten hold 5% to 7%. Stated time point: week 11, during vaccination. Topical imiquimod was applied with each vaccine dose, which held 300 ug of mutant IDH1 20-mer peptide. Antigen specificity for these receptors is unknown. The specimen was PBMCs, collected from a glioma patient whose treatment included an IDH1 peptide vaccine. The receptors here all came from a man aged 35 to 55 with glioma.

The chain has TRBV2 and TRBJ1-1, with D unclear. This CDR3 is built from 13 residues. Between the trimmed V and J ends, which lost 3 bases and 1 base, there was a span of 6 bases. The germline V gene has CDR1 SNHLY and CDR2 FYNNEI. The CDR3 bases are TGTGCCAGCAGTGACACGGCGAACACTGAAGCTTTCTTT. Residues: CASSDTANTEAFF.

The genes are TRBV5-4 and TRBJ1-1; weak D call: TRBD1 (5 bases). Trimming stripped 4 bases from V and 3 bases from J, with 16 bases between. The CDR3 is 15 residues long. Germline CDR1 SGHNT, CDR2 YYREEE (reference sequence). This chain's CDR3 is CASSLGPNGDTEAFF. The CDR3 region has the DNA TGTGCCAGCAGCCTGGGACCGAACGGAGACACTGAAGCTTTCTTT.

CDR3 sequence reads: CASSYPADTQYF. The CDR3 DNA sequence: TGTGCCAGCAGTTACCCTGCAGATACGCAGTATTTT. This chain uses TRBV6-6 with TRBJ2-3; D ambiguous. Trimming stripped 2 bases from V and 4 bases from J, with 4 bases between. From germline, CDR1 is MNHNY and CDR2 SVGAGI (reference sequence). The CDR3 consists of 12 residues.

CDR3 in DNA: TGTGCCAGCAGCCCTTCAATTGGGCTTCCAGATACGCAGTATTTT. Protein sequence: CASSPSIGLPDTQYF. This chain links TRBV5-6 with TRBJ2-3; D is unclear. The CDR3 runs to 15 residues. Trimming took off 4 bases at V and 4 bases at J, with 16 bases between the two ends. Looked up from germline, CDR1 is SGHDT and CDR2 is YYEEEE.

The table lists this clone with a count of one. V usage is TRBV29-1 and J usage is TRBJ1-2; 7 bases are a match to TRBD1. J was trimmed by 4 bases and V by 6 bases; bases with no gene match: 11. CDR3 length equals 14 residues. Germline V gene lookup returns CDR1 SQVTM and CDR2 ANQGSEA. This CDR3 reads CSVDPTGTTYGYTF. In DNA form, the CDR3 reads TGCAGCGTAGACCCGACAGGGACAACCTATGGCTACACCTTC.

The J gene is TRBJ2-4, the V gene TRBV12-5; possible D gene TRBD1, 7 bases. This CDR3 comprises 19 residues. Trimming cost V 7 bases and J 2 bases, with 27 bases left between them. Germline V gene data show CDR1 as LGHNT and CDR2 as FRNRAP. Here the CDR3 reads CASVLHPPATGRPKNIQYF. In DNA form, the CDR3 reads TGTGCTAGTGTCCTCCACCCCCCCGCGACAGGGAGGCCCAAAAACATTCAGTACTTC.

V is TRBV12-5 and J is TRBJ1-2; the match to TRBD1 covers 8 bases. This CDR3 has 19 residues. Germline V gene data show CDR1 as LGHNT and CDR2 as FRNRAP. The V and J ends lost 0 bases and 4 bases, in that order; junction bases with no gene match: 16. The CDR3 is CASGLVPKEDRAISYGYTF. In nucleotides, the CDR3 is TGTGCTAGTGGTTTGGTACCAAAAGAGGACAGGGCCATCTCCTATGGCTACACCTTC.

V and J are TRBV2 and TRBJ1-5, with a possible D match to TRBD1 (5 bases). Germline values: CDR1 SNHLY, CDR2 FYNNEI. V lost 0 bases to trimming and J lost 0 bases, with 12 bases between them. This CDR3 spans 17 amino acids. CDR3 bases: TGTGCCAGCAGTGAAGCCGGCGGGGCTATTAGCAATCAGCCCCAGCATTTT. Residues: CASSEAGGAISNQPQHF. Full variable domain (rest looked up from reference TRBV2 and TRBJ1-5): EPEVTQTPSHQVTQMGQEVILRCVPISNHLYFYWYRQILGQKVEFLVSFYNNEISEKSEIFDDQFSVERPDGSNFTLKIRSTKLEDSAMYFCASSEAGGAISNQPQHFGDGTRLSIL.

The rearrangement uses TRBV29-1 and TRBJ1-1, with a tentative D call TRBD1 (5 bases). Germline values: CDR1 SQVTM, CDR2 ANQGSEA. V lost 4 bases and J lost 2, with 17 bases in between. The CDR3 is 15 amino acids. The CDR3 loop is CSVGGGMSGNTEAFF. Here the CDR3 DNA reads TGCAGCGTTGGGGGGGGTATGAGTGGAAACACTGAAGCTTTCTTT. Complete variable domain (other parts from reference TRBV29-1 and TRBJ1-1): SAVISQKPSRDICQRGTSLTIQCQVDSQVTMMFWYRQQPGQSLTLIATANQGSEATYESGFVIDKFPISRPNLTFSTLTVSNMSPEDSSIYLCSVGGGMSGNTEAFFGQGTRLTVV.

V and J are TRBV5-6 and TRBJ2-3; tentative D call: TRBD2 (6 bases). CDR1 is SGHDT and CDR2 is YYEEEE in the germline V gene. The length of the CDR3 is 16 residues. V was cut by 0 bases and J by 0 bases, with 11 bases left in between. The CDR3 loop is CASSLGAGPSTDTQYF. CDR3 coding DNA: TGTGCCAGCAGCTTGGGCGCGGGGCCAAGCACAGATACGCAGTATTTT.

In this sample, this clone turned up a few times. V gene TRBV19 combines with J gene TRBJ2-7; D is undetermined. Trimming left V 0 bases short and J 0 bases short, with 6 bases between. This CDR3 comprises 14 residues. Germline assignment: CDR1 LNHDA and CDR2 SQIVND (reference sequence). The CDR3: CASSIDPGSYEQYF. Here the CDR3 DNA reads TGTGCCAGTAGTATAGATCCGGGCTCCTACGAGCAGTACTTC.

This clone was detected once. The V gene is TRBV7-2, the J gene TRBJ2-7; D unclear. This CDR3 contains 14 residues. V was trimmed by 1 base and J by 0 bases, leaving 7 bases between them. Germline CDR1 reads SGHTA; CDR2 reads FQGNSA. The CDR3 DNA sequence: TGTGCCAGCAGCTTAGATCAGTACTCCTACGAGCAGTACTTC. Protein: CASSLDQYSYEQYF.

This clone has a handful of counts. V gene TRBV2 combines with J gene TRBJ1-5; D not resolved. Germline V CDR1 and CDR2: SNHLY, FYNNEI. Trimming took 3 bases from V and 2 from J, leaving 11 bases between them. The CDR3 is 15 amino acids. CDR3 in amino acids: CASSDEGVGNQPQHF. In DNA form, the CDR3 reads TGTGCCAGCAGTGATGAGGGCGTCGGCAATCAGCCCCAGCATTTT.

This clone was detected a few times. CDR3 protein: CASSLVSGDNQPQHF. As DNA, the CDR3 is TGTGCCAGCAGCTTAGTTTCGGGGGACAATCAGCCCCAGCATTTT. The V call is TRBV7-2, the J call TRBJ1-5; D is perhaps TRBD1 (5 bases). This CDR3 has 15 residues. The ends were cut back, 1 base at V and 3 bases at J, with 10 bases in the middle. The V gene's germline CDR1 is SGHTA and CDR2 FQGNSA.

This clone came up a few times. This rearrangement joins TRBV5-1 to TRBJ1-4; TRBD1 is a possible D gene (6 bases). The V gene's germline CDR1 is SGHRS and CDR2 YFSETQ. CDR3 length: 15 amino acids. The V gene lost 0 bases and the J gene lost 8 bases, with 14 bases spanning the gap. This chain's CDR3 is CASSLGGGRVEKLFF. The CDR3, as DNA: TGCGCCAGCAGCTTGGGAGGGGGAAGAGTGGAAAAACTGTTTTTT.

J is TRBJ1-4 and V is TRBV18; no firm D call. CDR3 length: 15 amino acids. The germline V and J ends were trimmed by 5 bases and 2 bases, with 12 bases remaining between them. Looked up from germline, CDR1 is KGHSH and CDR2 is LQKENI. CDR3 DNA sequence: TGTGCCAGCTCATTTGCTCGAGGGACTAATGAAAAACTGTTTTTT. This gives the protein CASSFARGTNEKLFF.

Only one count was recorded for this clone. This rearrangement joins TRBV6-6 to TRBJ2-1, with D possibly matching TRBD2 (5 bases). The CDR3 spans 12 residues. V was pared by 0 bases and J by 12 bases, with 9 bases between. CDR1 and CDR2 from the germline V gene are MNHNY and SVGAGI (reference sequence). CDR3 nucleotides: TGTGCCAGCAGTTACTCTAGGGAGAGGCAGTTCTTC. This translates into CASSYSRERQFF.

The chain combines TRBV21-1 with TRBJ1-5. TRBV21-1 has pseudogene status. The CDR3 has 17 amino acids. The CDR3 DNA sequence: TGTGCCAGCAGCAAACGGGACGGAGCTAGAAGCAATCAGCCCCAGCATTTT. Protein sequence: CASSKRDGARSNQPQHF.

The chain employs TRBV7-9 and TRBJ2-5, with 9 bases matching TRBD2. Unmatched junction bases numbered 3, after V lost 0 bases and J lost 4 bases. Looked up from germline, CDR1 is SEHNR and CDR2 is FQNEAQ (reference sequence). This CDR3 spans 15 amino acids. CDR3 DNA sequence: TGTGCCAGCAGCTTAGCTAGCGGGAGAGGAGAGACCCAGTACTTC. Translation gives CASSLASGRGETQYF. Supplemented by reference TRBV7-9 and TRBJ2-5, the full variable domain reads DTGVSQNPRHKITKRGQNVTFRCDPISEHNRLYWYRQTLGQGPEFLTYFQNEAQLEKSRLLSDRFSAERPKGSFSTLEIQRTEQGDSAMYLCASSLASGRGETQYFGPGTRLLVL.

The chain carries TRBV9 and TRBJ2-7; maybe TRBD2 (6 bases). The CDR3 is 15 residues long. V was cut by 2 bases and J by 2 bases, with 14 bases left in between. The germline V gene encodes CDR1 SGDLS and CDR2 YYNGEE. CDR3 nucleotide sequence: TGTGCCAGCAGCGTGGAAGTGGGGGGTCCCTACGAGCAGTACTTC. Amino acid sequence: CASSVEVGGPYEQYF.

The chain uses TRBV15 and TRBJ2-1; D possibly corresponds to TRBD2 (6 bases). The CDR3 has 18 amino acids. Germline assignment: CDR1 LNHNV and CDR2 YYDKDF (reference sequence). V lost 1 base to trimming and J lost 2 bases, with 18 bases between them. CDR3 protein: CATSRGPSGAGPYNEQFF. The DNA of the CDR3 is TGTGCCACCAGCAGAGGCCCCTCGGGAGCGGGCCCCTACAATGAGCAGTTCTTC. Complete variable domain (other parts from reference TRBV15 and TRBJ2-1): DAMVIQNPRYQVTQFGKPVTLSCSQTLNHNVMYWYQQKSSQAPKLLFHYYDKDFNNEADTPDNFQSRRPNTSFCFLDIRSPGLGDTAMYLCATSRGPSGAGPYNEQFFGPGTRLTVL.

The rearrangement uses TRBV7-9 and TRBJ1-1; D unresolved. The CDR3 sequence is 12 residues long. Deletions cut 2 bases from V and 7 bases from J, with 8 bases between. CDR1 is SEHNR, CDR2 FQNEAQ, per germline (reference sequence). CDR3 sequence (DNA): TGTGCCAGCAGCTTACGAGAATTTGAAGCTTTCTTT. This gives the protein CASSLREFEAFF.

This clone was seen only a few times. This chain connects TRBV25-1 to TRBJ1-5; TRBD1 matches 7 bases. Germline V gives CDR1 MGHDK, CDR2 SYGVNS. The CDR3 sequence is 15 residues long. Losses at the gene ends were 4 bases for V and 3 bases for J; bases not matched to a gene: 6. CDR3 protein: CASSASRGFNQPQHF. The CDR3 coding sequence is TGTGCCAGCAGTGCATCCAGGGGGTTCAATCAGCCCCAGCATTTT.

This clone has only a few counts. V gene TRBV7-3 combines with J gene TRBJ1-1; D is uncertain. The germline V gene has CDR1 SGHTA and CDR2 FQGTGA. Deletions cut 4 bases from V and 5 bases from J, with 11 bases between. This CDR3 has 13 residues. In DNA form, the CDR3 reads TGTGCCAGCAGCTCTCAGAGCCGGACTGAAGCTTTCTTT. Translated, it gives CASSSQSRTEAFF.

The rearrangement uses TRBV5-1 and TRBJ2-3; TRBD2 aligns across 8 bases. Per the germline V gene, CDR1 is SGHRS and CDR2 is YFSETQ. The CDR3 has 15 residues. Losses at the gene ends were 1 base for V and 5 bases for J; bases not matched to a gene: 6. The CDR3 bases are TGCGCCAGCAGCTTGTTTACGGGGGGGCGAGATACGCAGTATTTT. Protein: CASSLFTGGRDTQYF.

The chain combines TRBV11-2 with TRBJ1-1; 9 bases are a match to TRBD1. The CDR3 spans 12 residues. Germline V lookup: CDR1 SGHAT, CDR2 FQNNGV. V lost 6 bases to trimming and J lost 11 bases; unmatched junction nucleotides: 7. Written as DNA, the CDR3 is TGTGCCAGCAGACCGGGACAGGGATTCGCTTTCTTT. This codes for CASRPGQGFAFF.